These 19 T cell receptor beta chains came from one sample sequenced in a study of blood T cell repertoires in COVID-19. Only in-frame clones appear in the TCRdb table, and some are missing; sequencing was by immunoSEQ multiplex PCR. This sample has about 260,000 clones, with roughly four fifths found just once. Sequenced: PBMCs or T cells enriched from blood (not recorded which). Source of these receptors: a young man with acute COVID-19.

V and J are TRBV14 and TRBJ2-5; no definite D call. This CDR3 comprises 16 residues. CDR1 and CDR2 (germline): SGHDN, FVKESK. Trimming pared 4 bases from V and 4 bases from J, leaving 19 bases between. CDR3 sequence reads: CASSLRTTPGRETQYF. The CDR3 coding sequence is TGTGCCAGCAGCCTTCGAACAACGCCGGGTCGAGAGACCCAGTACTTC.

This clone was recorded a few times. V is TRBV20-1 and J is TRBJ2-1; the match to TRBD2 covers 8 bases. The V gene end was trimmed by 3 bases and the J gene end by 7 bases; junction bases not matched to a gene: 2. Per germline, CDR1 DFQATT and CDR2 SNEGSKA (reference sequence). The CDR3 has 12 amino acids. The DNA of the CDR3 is TGCAGTGCTAGTGAGCGGGAGAATGAGCAGTTCTTC. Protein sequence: CSASERENEQFF.

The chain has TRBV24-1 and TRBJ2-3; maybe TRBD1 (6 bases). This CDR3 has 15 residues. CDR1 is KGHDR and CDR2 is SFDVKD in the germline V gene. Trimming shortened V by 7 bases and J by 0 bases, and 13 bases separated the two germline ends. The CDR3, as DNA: TGTGCCACCAGCCGGGACACCGGTAGCACAGATACGCAGTATTTT. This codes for CATSRDTGSTDTQYF.

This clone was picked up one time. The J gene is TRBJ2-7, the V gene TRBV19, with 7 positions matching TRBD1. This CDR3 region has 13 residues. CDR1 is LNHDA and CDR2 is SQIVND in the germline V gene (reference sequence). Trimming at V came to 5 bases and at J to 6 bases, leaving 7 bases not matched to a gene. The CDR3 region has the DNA TGTGCCAGTAGTTCGAGGACAGGCCGCGAGCAGTACGTC. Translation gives CASSSRTGREQYV.

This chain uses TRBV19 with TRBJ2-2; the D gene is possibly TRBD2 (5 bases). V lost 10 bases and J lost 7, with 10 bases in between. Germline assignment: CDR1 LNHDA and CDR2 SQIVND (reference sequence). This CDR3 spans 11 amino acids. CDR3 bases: TGTGCCACTCGCGGGTTCGGGGAGCTGTTTTTT. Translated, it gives CATRGFGELFF. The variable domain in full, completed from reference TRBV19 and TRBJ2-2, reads DGGITQSPKYLFRKEGQNVTLSCEQNLNHDAMYWYRQDPGQGLRLIYYSQIVNDFQKGDIAEGYSVSREKKESFPLTVTSAQKNPTAFYLCATRGFGELFFGEGSRLTVL.

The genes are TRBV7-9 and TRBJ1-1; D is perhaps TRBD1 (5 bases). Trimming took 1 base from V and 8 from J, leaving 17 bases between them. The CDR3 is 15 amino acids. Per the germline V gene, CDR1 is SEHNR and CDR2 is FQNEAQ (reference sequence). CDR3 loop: CASSLVLGVSIEAFF. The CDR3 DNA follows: TGTGCCAGCAGCTTAGTTTTAGGGGTGTCGATCGAAGCTTTCTTT.

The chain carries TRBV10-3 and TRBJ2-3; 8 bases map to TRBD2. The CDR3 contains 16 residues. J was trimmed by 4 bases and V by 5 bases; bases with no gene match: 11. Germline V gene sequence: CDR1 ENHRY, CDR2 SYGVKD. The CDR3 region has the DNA TGTGCCATCAGTACCGGGACTAGTAAGGGGCCAGATACGCAGTATTTT. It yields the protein CAISTGTSKGPDTQYF.

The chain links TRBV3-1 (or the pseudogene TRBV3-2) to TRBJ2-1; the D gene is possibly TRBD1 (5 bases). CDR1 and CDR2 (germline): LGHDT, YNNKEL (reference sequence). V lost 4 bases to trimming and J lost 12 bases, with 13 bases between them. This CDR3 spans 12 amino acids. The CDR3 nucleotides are TGTGCCAGCAGCCGGACCGCAGGGTGGCAGTTCTTC. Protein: CASSRTAGWQFF.

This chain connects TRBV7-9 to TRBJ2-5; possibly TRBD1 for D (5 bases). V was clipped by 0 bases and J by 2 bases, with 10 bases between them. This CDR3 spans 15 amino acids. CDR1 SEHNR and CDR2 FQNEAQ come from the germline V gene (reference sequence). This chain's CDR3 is CASSLASQGQETQYF. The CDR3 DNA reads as TGTGCCAGCAGCTTAGCAAGTCAGGGACAAGAGACCCAGTACTTC.

In DNA, the CDR3 is TGTGCCAGCAGCTTAGCGCGGTCCATCCAAGAGACCCAGTACTTC. Its translation is CASSLARSIQETQYF. The gene calls are TRBV7-9 and TRBJ2-5; D gene ambiguous. The V gene lost 0 bases and the J gene lost 1 base, with 9 bases spanning the gap. The CDR3 runs to 15 residues. Germline CDR1 SEHNR, CDR2 FQNEAQ (reference sequence).

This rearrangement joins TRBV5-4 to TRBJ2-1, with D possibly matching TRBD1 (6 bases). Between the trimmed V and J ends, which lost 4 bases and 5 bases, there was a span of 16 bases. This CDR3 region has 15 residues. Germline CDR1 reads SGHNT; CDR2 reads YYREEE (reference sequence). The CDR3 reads CASSPRGVGHNEQFF. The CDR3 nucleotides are TGTGCCAGCAGCCCCAGGGGTGTAGGTCACAATGAGCAGTTCTTC.

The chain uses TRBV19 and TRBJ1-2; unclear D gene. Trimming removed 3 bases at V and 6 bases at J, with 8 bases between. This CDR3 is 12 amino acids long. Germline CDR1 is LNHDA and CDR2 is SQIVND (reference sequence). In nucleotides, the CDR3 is TGTGCCAGTAGTATCCAGTCAGATGGCTACACCTTC. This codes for CASSIQSDGYTF. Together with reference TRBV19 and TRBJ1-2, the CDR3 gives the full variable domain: DGGITQSPKYLFRKEGQNVTLSCEQNLNHDAMYWYRQDPGQGLRLIYYSQIVNDFQKGDIAEGYSVSREKKESFPLTVTSAQKNPTAFYLCASSIQSDGYTFGSGTRLTVV.

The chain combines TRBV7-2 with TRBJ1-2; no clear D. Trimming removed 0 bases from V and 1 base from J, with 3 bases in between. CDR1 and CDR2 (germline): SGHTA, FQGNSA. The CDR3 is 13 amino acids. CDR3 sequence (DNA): TGTGCCAGCAGCTTAGCCAGTAACTATGGCTACACCTTC. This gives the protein CASSLASNYGYTF.

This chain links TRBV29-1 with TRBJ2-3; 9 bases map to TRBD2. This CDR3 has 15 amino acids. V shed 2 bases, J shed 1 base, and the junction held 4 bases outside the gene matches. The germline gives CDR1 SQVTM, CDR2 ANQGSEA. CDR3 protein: CSVELAGAGTDTQYF. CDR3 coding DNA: TGCAGCGTTGAATTAGCGGGGGCCGGCACAGATACGCAGTATTTT.

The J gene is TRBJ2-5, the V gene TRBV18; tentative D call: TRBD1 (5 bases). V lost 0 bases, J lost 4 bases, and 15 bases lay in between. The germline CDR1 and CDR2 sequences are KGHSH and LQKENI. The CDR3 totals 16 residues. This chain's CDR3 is CASSPPGRVVGETQYF. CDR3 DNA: TGTGCCAGCTCACCACCGGGCAGGGTGGTAGGAGAGACCCAGTACTTC.

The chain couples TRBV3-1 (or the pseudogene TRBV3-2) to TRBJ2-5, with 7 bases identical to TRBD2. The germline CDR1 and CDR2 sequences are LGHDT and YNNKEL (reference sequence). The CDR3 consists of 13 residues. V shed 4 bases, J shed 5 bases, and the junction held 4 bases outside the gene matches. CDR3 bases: TGTGCCAGCAGCCCGACTAGCCTGGAGACCCAGTACTTC. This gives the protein CASSPTSLETQYF.

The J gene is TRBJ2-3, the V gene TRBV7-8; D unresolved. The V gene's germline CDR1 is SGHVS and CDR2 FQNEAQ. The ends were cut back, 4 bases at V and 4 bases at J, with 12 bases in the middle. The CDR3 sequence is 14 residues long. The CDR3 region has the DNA TGTGCCAGCAGCTCTGAAATATGGCCAGATACGCAGTATTTT. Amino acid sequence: CASSSEIWPDTQYF.

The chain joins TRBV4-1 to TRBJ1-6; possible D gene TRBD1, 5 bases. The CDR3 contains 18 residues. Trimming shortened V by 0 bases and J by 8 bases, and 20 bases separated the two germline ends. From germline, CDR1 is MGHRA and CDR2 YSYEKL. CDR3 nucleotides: TGCGCCAGCAGCCAAGAAAGGGGTGCTGGAAGGGTAGATTCACCCCTCCACTTT. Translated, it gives CASSQERGAGRVDSPLHF.

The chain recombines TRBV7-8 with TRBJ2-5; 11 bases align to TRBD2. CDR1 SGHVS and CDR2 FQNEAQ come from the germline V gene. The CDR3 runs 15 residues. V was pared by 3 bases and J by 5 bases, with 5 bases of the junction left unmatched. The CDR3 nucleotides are TGTGCCAGCAGCTTTAGCGGGGGGGGCCGGGAGACCCAGTACTTC. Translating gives CASSFSGGGRETQYF.